The clone carrying this TCR beta chain was counted many times. Antigen specificity is unknown. Quantitative 5'-RACE with molecular barcodes generated TCR beta libraries. TCRdb ran MiXCR on the 5' RACE reads and lists one entry per CDR3 protein. This table has over 75,000 distinct CDR3 sequences, about 9% appearing once. The sample originates from a study of CD8 T cells in ankylosing spondylitis. The germline CDR1 and CDR2 sequences are ENHRY and SYGVKD. V shed 2 bases and J shed 12 bases, with 15 bases lying between them. This CDR3 has 13 amino acids. Study-wide points: Previous work reported some of these motif variants in the synovial fluid and blood of reactive arthritis. Ankylosing spondylitis blood appeared to be characterized by a TCR beta motif of eight highly homologous variants. Clones linked to disease were reported to show significant enrichment in matched ankylosing spondylitis synovial fluid.

The chain is built from TRBV10-3 and TRBJ2-3; D might be TRBD2 (6 bases). Sequenced: blood, either unsorted or a sorted T cell fraction (not recorded which). The TCR was taken from a male donor with ankylosing spondylitis or in good health (not recorded which). CDR3 DNA sequence: TGTGCCATCAGTGAGACGACTAGTGGTACTCAGTATTTT. Amino acid sequence: CAISETTSGTQYF.